The next 26 T cell receptor beta chains were all read from a single sample in a study of cytotoxic CD8 clonotypes in ibrutinib-treated CLL. Here immunoSEQ multiplex PCR was the method, and the copy in TCRdb shows in-frame clones only, minus some. The sample includes roughly 300,000 clones, 76% of them seen just once. The starting material was PBMCs, obtained at disease progression, from a patient treated with ibrutinib. These receptors came from a human donor with chronic lymphocytic leukemia.

CDR3 DNA sequence: TGTGCCAGCAGCTTACAGGGCGAGCAGTACTTC. Protein: CASSLQGEQYF. The chain uses TRBV6-5 and TRBJ2-7, with D maybe TRBD1 (6 bases). This CDR3 has 11 amino acids. Deletions cut 6 bases from V and 6 bases from J, with 9 bases between. In germline, CDR1 is MNHEY, CDR2 SVGAGI.

V gene TRBV7-2 combines with J gene TRBJ2-7; weak D call: TRBD1 (6 bases). This CDR3 has 13 amino acids. Trimming removed 5 bases from V and 12 bases from J, with 20 bases in between. The germline CDR1 and CDR2 sequences are SGHTA and FQGNSA. The CDR3 here is CASSGNQGLGTYF. CDR3 coding DNA: TGTGCCAGCAGCGGAAACCAGGGGCTGGGCACGTACTTC.

This clone was counted a few times. The chain has TRBV4-1 and TRBJ2-7, with 7 bases that match TRBD1. Germline trimming cut 0 bases from V and 0 bases from J; bases unmatched to any gene: 5. Germline loops: CDR1 MGHRA, CDR2 YSYEKL. This CDR3 has 16 amino acids. The CDR3: CASSQDPQGVSYEQYF. In DNA form, the CDR3 reads TGCGCCAGCAGCCAAGACCCGCAGGGGGTCTCCTACGAGCAGTACTTC.

The chain is built from TRBV11-2 and TRBJ2-3; 10 bases fit TRBD2. The CDR3 totals 16 residues. The trim removed 6 bases at V and 0 bases at J, leaving 6 bases unmatched. Per the germline V gene, CDR1 is SGHAT and CDR2 is FQNNGV. For the CDR3, the DNA is TGTGCCAGCAGAACCGGGACTAGCGTTAGCACAGATACGCAGTATTTT. It encodes CASRTGTSVSTDTQYF.

This rearrangement joins TRBV5-6 to TRBJ2-7; TRBD1 matches at 9 bases. The CDR3 runs 15 residues. Trimming removed 3 bases from V and 2 bases from J; junction bases left unmatched: 6. The germline gives CDR1 SGHDT, CDR2 YYEEEE. CDR3 protein: CASSWDRDPPYEQYF. DNA of the CDR3: TGTGCCAGCAGCTGGGACAGGGATCCTCCCTACGAGCAGTACTTC.

This clone occurred a few times. The chain couples TRBV29-1 to TRBJ2-5; 8 positions match TRBD2. V trimming: 3 bases; J trimming: 4 bases; junction bases outside the gene matches: 13. The CDR3 length is 16 residues. CDR1 SQVTM and CDR2 ANQGSEA come from the germline V gene. CDR3 DNA sequence: TGCAGCGTTGACCGGTCCCCCAGCGGGAGCGCAGAGACCCAGTACTTC. It yields the protein CSVDRSPSGSAETQYF.

The chain couples TRBV7-9 to TRBJ1-3, with unresolved D. There are 16 residues in the CDR3. The germline V gene encodes CDR1 SEHNR and CDR2 FQNEAQ (reference sequence). V lost 3 bases and J 1 base, leaving 13 bases between the germline ends. The CDR3 sequence is CASSFLSGRSGNTIYF. CDR3 coding DNA: TGTGCCAGCAGCTTTCTCTCAGGTCGTTCTGGAAACACCATATATTTT.

Note on this clone: At one of its ends the junction is not consistent with the germline gene, which may arise from a read error. The J gene is TRBJ2-7, the V gene TRBV2; 7 nucleotides match TRBD2. This CDR3 contains 17 residues. Germline loops: CDR1 SNHLY, CDR2 FYNNEI. The CDR3 region is CASSEALRGLAGEHSAF. CDR3 sequence (DNA): TGTGCCAGCAGTGAAGCGCTTCGGGGTTTGGCGGGAGAGCATTCAGCCTTC.

This clone was recorded once. The chain has TRBV5-8 and TRBJ1-2; 8 bases map to TRBD1. The CDR3 totals 14 residues. Trimming cost V 4 bases and J 4 bases; bases outside gene matches: 6. Germline CDR1 is SGHTS and CDR2 is YDEGEE. CDR3 DNA sequence: TGTGCCAGCAGCAGCGGACAGGGTGGCTATGGCTACACCTTC. It encodes CASSSGQGGYGYTF.

DNA for the CDR3: TGTGCCAGCAGCTTAGGGTACGAGCAGTACTTC. Translation gives CASSLGYEQYF. This chain joins TRBV13 and TRBJ2-7; D unclear. The CDR3 contains 11 residues. V gave up 0 bases and J gave up 4 bases, with 1 base separating them. CDR1 and CDR2 from the germline V gene are PRHDT and FYEKMQ (reference sequence). Full variable domain (remainder filled in from reference TRBV13 and TRBJ2-7): AAGVIQSPRHLIKEKRETATLKCYPIPRHDTVYWYQQGPGQDPQFLISFYEKMQSDKGSIPDRFSAQQFSDYHSELNMSSLELGDSALYFCASSLGYEQYFGPGTRLTVT.

The CDR3 protein is CASSLARAGVLTDTQYF. The CDR3 nucleotides are TGTGCCAGCAGCTTAGCACGAGCGGGGGTCTTGACAGATACGCAGTATTTT. V and J are TRBV13 and TRBJ2-3, with TRBD2 identical over 8 bases. CDR1 PRHDT and CDR2 FYEKMQ come from the germline V gene (reference sequence). This CDR3 is 17 amino acids long. The V gene end was trimmed by 1 base and the J gene end by 3 bases; junction bases not matched to a gene: 9.

Here the CDR3 reads CATIGTSGSYEQYF. CDR3 DNA sequence: TGTGCCACCATAGGGACTAGCGGCTCCTACGAGCAGTACTTC. This chain joins TRBV28 and TRBJ2-7; TRBD2 agrees at 11 bases. CDR1 and CDR2 from the germline V gene are MDHEN and SYDVKM. This CDR3 spans 14 amino acids. Trimming took 10 bases from V and 0 from J; bases not matched to a gene: 5.

This clone was seen more than once but under ten times. This chain links TRBV27 with TRBJ2-7; 7 bases line up with TRBD2. The CDR3 contains 12 residues. The germline V gene has CDR1 MNHEY and CDR2 SMNVEV (reference sequence). Trimming at V came to 2 bases and at J to 6 bases, leaving 1 base not matched to a gene. The CDR3, as DNA: TGTGCCAGCAGTTTAGCGGGAGTCGAGCAGTACTTC. Translation gives CASSLAGVEQYF.

V is TRBV15 and J is TRBJ2-7; D ambiguous. Trimming took off 0 bases at V and 0 bases at J, with 9 bases between the two ends. The germline V gene encodes CDR1 LNHNV and CDR2 YYDKDF (reference sequence). The CDR3 is made up of 15 amino acids. The CDR3 coding sequence is TGTGCCACCAGCAGAGACGGCGGTAGCTCCTACGAGCAGTACTTC. Its translation: CATSRDGGSSYEQYF.

The J gene is TRBJ1-2, the V gene TRBV5-1; 8 nucleotides agree with TRBD1. Germline assignment: CDR1 SGHRS and CDR2 YFSETQ. There are 15 residues in the CDR3. Losses at the gene ends were 3 bases for V and 2 bases for J; bases not matched to a gene: 6. The CDR3 coding sequence is TGCGCCAGCAGCTCGTGGACAGGGACGAACTATGGCTACACCTTC. The encoded protein is CASSSWTGTNYGYTF.

CDR3 protein: CASSPRVVSSYEQYF. In DNA form, the CDR3 reads TGCGCCAGCAGCCCTCGTGTGGTTTCGTCCTACGAGCAGTACTTC. The rearrangement uses TRBV4-3 and TRBJ2-7; D remains unclear. CDR3 length equals 15 residues. V was shortened by 4 bases and J by 1 base, with 14 bases between the two germline ends. From germline, CDR1 is LGHNA and CDR2 YSLEER.

The J gene is TRBJ1-1, the V gene TRBV19; TRBD1 agrees at 8 bases. The CDR3 spans 13 residues. V was pared by 5 bases and J by 8 bases, with 7 bases of the junction left unmatched. Germline V gene data show CDR1 as LNHDA and CDR2 as SQIVND (reference sequence). The CDR3 protein is CASSGGTGKEAFF. The DNA for the CDR3 is TGTGCCAGTAGTGGCGGGACAGGAAAGGAAGCTTTCTTT.

The chain uses TRBV15 and TRBJ2-3, with 9 bases matching TRBD2. CDR1 LNHNV and CDR2 YYDKDF come from the germline V gene (reference sequence). Trimming cost V 2 bases and J 2 bases; bases outside gene matches: 11. The CDR3 totals 18 residues. CDR3 in amino acids: CATSRTVGLAGYTDTQYF. For the CDR3, the DNA is TGTGCCACCAGCAGAACCGTGGGGCTAGCGGGGTACACAGATACGCAGTATTTT.

V usage is TRBV9 and J usage is TRBJ2-5, with 11 bases matching TRBD2. This CDR3 has 15 amino acids. From germline, CDR1 is SGDLS and CDR2 YYNGEE. The V and J ends lost 0 bases and 4 bases, in that order; junction bases with no gene match: 2. CDR3 sequence (DNA): TGTGCCAGCAGCGTAGGGACTAGCGGGCCAGAGACCCAGTACTTC. It yields the protein CASSVGTSGPETQYF.

The V and J genes are TRBV29-1 and TRBJ1-3, with D unresolved. The ends were cut back, 5 bases at V and 1 base at J, with 3 bases in the middle. CDR3 length equals 11 residues. Looked up from germline, CDR1 is SQVTM and CDR2 is ANQGSEA. The CDR3 here is CSVFSGNTIYF. The CDR3 DNA reads TGCAGCGTTTTTTCTGGAAACACCATATATTTT. Full variable domain (outside the CDR3, taken from reference TRBV29-1 and TRBJ1-3): SAVISQKPSRDICQRGTSLTIQCQVDSQVTMMFWYRQQPGQSLTLIATANQGSEATYESGFVIDKFPISRPNLTFSTLTVSNMSPEDSSIYLCSVFSGNTIYFGEGSWLTVV.

The chain links TRBV20-1 to TRBJ1-1; D is undetermined. This CDR3 contains 11 residues. Trimming removed 6 bases from V and 5 bases from J, with 10 bases in between. Germline CDR1 is DFQATT and CDR2 is SNEGSKA (reference sequence). The CDR3 spells CSAWANTEAFF. DNA for the CDR3: TGCAGTGCCTGGGCTAATACTGAAGCTTTCTTT.

The chain couples TRBV12-5 to TRBJ1-3; possibly TRBD1 for D (5 bases). This CDR3 is built from 18 residues. Germline V gene lookup returns CDR1 LGHNT and CDR2 FRNRAP. The V end lost 0 bases, the J end lost 0 bases, and 15 bases lay between the germline ends. The CDR3 is CASGLVRNRRSSGNTIYF. The CDR3 region has the DNA TGTGCTAGTGGTTTGGTACGTAACAGGAGAAGCTCTGGAAACACCATATATTTT.

This clone has just one count. The chain carries TRBV29-1 and TRBJ1-1; D unresolved. The ends were cut back, 7 bases at V and 1 base at J, with 13 bases in the middle. The CDR3 length is 13 residues. The germline CDR1 and CDR2 sequences are SQVTM and ANQGSEA. The CDR3 loop is CSGVSGANTEAFF. The DNA for the CDR3 is TGCAGCGGAGTTTCCGGTGCGAACACTGAAGCTTTCTTT.

This clone was detected only once. The chain joins TRBV6-1 to TRBJ1-1; TRBD1 matches at 7 bases. Germline V gene lookup returns CDR1 MNHNS and CDR2 SASEGT. The CDR3 contains 16 residues. V lost 2 bases and J lost 6; bases outside the gene matches: 12. In nucleotides, the CDR3 is TGTGCCAGCAGTGAATTCGTGACAGGGCTATTTGCTGAAGCTTTCTTT. The encoded protein is CASSEFVTGLFAEAFF.

Only a few counts were recorded for this clone. A read error may account for a junction end that differs from germline. The chain links TRBV7-3 to TRBJ1-4, with D uncertain. CDR1 and CDR2 from the germline V gene are SGHTA and FQGTGA. The CDR3 sequence is 10 residues long. The CDR3 coding sequence is TGTGCCAGCAGGGAACCCCCGTATAGTTTT. Translated: CASREPPYSF.

V and J are TRBV7-8 and TRBJ1-1; no clear D gene. CDR3 length equals 14 residues. The V end was cut by 4 bases, the J end by 4 bases, with 13 bases between. CDR1 and CDR2 (germline): SGHVS, FQNEAQ. CDR3 amino acids: CASSSEGGFTEAFF. The CDR3, as DNA: TGTGCCAGCAGCTCCGAGGGCGGTTTCACTGAAGCTTTCTTT.